The 13 T cell receptor beta chains below all came from one sample that was sequenced in a study of Ad26.COV2.S vaccination and SARS-CoV-2 variants. Here immunoSEQ multiplex PCR was the method, and the copy in TCRdb shows in-frame clones only, minus some. The table includes hundreds of thousands of clones, roughly 87% detected once. Regarding treatment: some 20 received Ad26.COV2.S at low or high dose, single or two shots; about 5 received placebo; per-sample allocation not given. Repertoires come from day 63 after the first vaccine or placebo injection. Here the sequenced sample was peripheral blood, taken in a trial of Ad26.COV2.S vaccine versus placebo. The receptors stem from a person between 18 and 65 years old who received the Ad26.COV2.S COVID-19 vaccine or a placebo.

Worth noting for this clone: One end of the junction is discordant with germline, which a read error may explain. V is TRBV20-1 and J is TRBJ2-5; D not resolved. The CDR3 has 11 residues. CDR1 DFQATT and CDR2 SNEGSKA come from the germline V gene (reference sequence). The CDR3 DNA reads as TGCAGTGCTGAGGCCCAAAAGACCCAGTACTTC. It specifies CSAEAQKTQYF.

The genes are TRBV7-9 and TRBJ1-4; possibly TRBD1 for D (6 bases). Looked up from germline, CDR1 is SEHNR and CDR2 is FQNEAQ (reference sequence). The CDR3 runs 15 residues. Trimming cost V 4 bases and J 5 bases, with 14 bases left between them. CDR3 sequence (DNA): TGTGCCAGCAGCTCACAGGGTCGGATGAATGAAAAACTGTTTTTT. This sequence encodes CASSSQGRMNEKLFF.

This clone was seen a handful of times. The chain carries TRBV9 and TRBJ2-5; D is tentatively TRBD1 or TRBD2 (5 bases each). V was pared by 0 bases and J by 5 bases, with 14 bases between. CDR3 size: 15 residues. Germline CDR1 is SGDLS and CDR2 is YYNGEE. CDR3 sequence (DNA): TGTGCCAGCAGCGTAGCGGCAGGGTGGGGGGAGACCCAGTACTTC. This translates into CASSVAAGWGETQYF.

Of note for this clone: This sequence may be a read error, since a much larger clone differs from it by one base. The chain links TRBV6-1 to TRBJ2-2; D not resolved. Trimming shortened V by 3 bases and J by 0 bases, and 2 bases separated the two germline ends. This CDR3 region has 13 residues. Germline CDR1 reads MNHNS; CDR2 reads SASEGT. This CDR3 reads CASSDPNTGELFF. DNA for the CDR3: TGTGCCAGCAGTGACCCGAACACCGGGGAGCTGTTTTTT.

J is TRBJ2-1 and V is TRBV10-2; 9 bases agree with TRBD2. Trimming cost V 7 bases and J 3 bases; bases outside gene matches: 10. CDR3 size: 16 residues. Germline V gene sequence: CDR1 WSHSY, CDR2 SAAADI. The CDR3 is CASNPLTSGGYNEQFF. Here the CDR3 DNA reads TGCGCCAGCAACCCGTTGACTAGCGGCGGCTACAATGAGCAGTTCTTC.

This chain links TRBV11-2 with TRBJ2-7; the D is unclear. The CDR3 has 15 residues. The germline gives CDR1 SGHAT, CDR2 FQNNGV. V was pared by 7 bases and J by 2 bases, with 18 bases between. The CDR3 region has the DNA TGTGCCAGCACTATCGGACCGGGTGACCCCTACGAGCAGTACTTC. It is translated as CASTIGPGDPYEQYF.

J is TRBJ2-5 and V is TRBV19; D unresolved. In germline, CDR1 is LNHDA, CDR2 SQIVND (reference sequence). The CDR3 extends over 11 amino acids. Trimming took 7 bases from V and 4 from J, leaving 7 bases between them. CDR3 sequence reads: CASMSGETQYF. CDR3 in DNA: TGTGCCAGTATGTCAGGAGAGACCCAGTACTTC.

The gene calls are TRBV27 and TRBJ2-3; TRBD2 matches 13 bases. The germline CDR1 and CDR2 sequences are MNHEY and SMNVEV (reference sequence). V gave up 6 bases and J gave up 8 bases; unmatched junction bases: 11. CDR3 size: 16 residues. CDR3 loop: CASSQGLAGERGTQYF. CDR3 sequence (DNA): TGTGCCAGCAGCCAAGGACTAGCGGGGGAGAGGGGTACGCAGTATTTT.

This chain joins TRBV7-9 and TRBJ2-5; D is unclear. CDR3 length: 14 amino acids. V was pared by 2 bases and J by 4 bases, with 11 bases between. Germline loops: CDR1 SEHNR, CDR2 FQNEAQ (reference sequence). CDR3 loop: CASSLFEDTETQYF. CDR3 in DNA: TGTGCCAGCAGCTTATTCGAGGATACAGAGACCCAGTACTTC. The full variable domain, in which reference TRBV7-9 and TRBJ2-5 provide the parts outside the CDR3, is DTGVSQNPRHKITKRGQNVTFRCDPISEHNRLYWYRQTLGQGPEFLTYFQNEAQLEKSRLLSDRFSAERPKGSFSTLEIQRTEQGDSAMYLCASSLFEDTETQYFGPGTRLLVL.

The CDR3 spells CASSQDLDRALTEAFF. The CDR3 nucleotides are TGCGCCAGCAGCCAAGATCTGGACAGGGCCCTCACTGAAGCTTTCTTT. This chain joins TRBV4-1 and TRBJ1-1, with 8 bases lining up with TRBD1. The CDR3 sequence is 16 residues long. The trim removed 0 bases at V and 4 bases at J, leaving 7 bases unmatched. The germline V gene has CDR1 MGHRA and CDR2 YSYEKL.

Turning to this clone: In the same sample, other DNA sequences code for this CDR3. The chain combines TRBV20-1 with TRBJ2-1; D call uncertain. Germline CDR1 DFQATT, CDR2 SNEGSKA (reference sequence). V was shortened by 5 bases and J by 4 bases, with 3 bases between the two germline ends. There are 10 residues in the CDR3. The CDR3 loop reads CSAFYNEQFF. The CDR3 DNA follows: TGCAGTGCTTTTTACAATGAGCAGTTCTTC.

The gene calls are TRBV13 and TRBJ2-3, with D perhaps TRBD1 (6 bases). Trimming cost V 5 bases and J 2 bases, with 20 bases left between them. Germline V lookup: CDR1 PRHDT, CDR2 FYEKMQ (reference sequence). The CDR3 extends over 17 amino acids. The CDR3 bases are TGTGCCAGCAGCCCGAGCACAGGGCCCAAATTCACAGATACGCAGTATTTT. This codes for CASSPSTGPKFTDTQYF.

The rearrangement joins TRBV19 to TRBJ2-1; D is possibly TRBD1 (6 bases). This CDR3 has 14 residues. V shed 5 bases and J shed 1 base, with 9 bases lying between them. The germline CDR1 and CDR2 sequences are LNHDA and SQIVND (reference sequence). CDR3 in amino acids: CASSPGASYNEQFF. In DNA, the CDR3 is TGTGCCAGTAGTCCAGGGGCGTCCTACAATGAGCAGTTCTTC. The full variable domain, completed using reference TRBV19 and TRBJ2-1, is DGGITQSPKYLFRKEGQNVTLSCEQNLNHDAMYWYRQDPGQGLRLIYYSQIVNDFQKGDIAEGYSVSREKKESFPLTVTSAQKNPTAFYLCASSPGASYNEQFFGPGTRLTVL.